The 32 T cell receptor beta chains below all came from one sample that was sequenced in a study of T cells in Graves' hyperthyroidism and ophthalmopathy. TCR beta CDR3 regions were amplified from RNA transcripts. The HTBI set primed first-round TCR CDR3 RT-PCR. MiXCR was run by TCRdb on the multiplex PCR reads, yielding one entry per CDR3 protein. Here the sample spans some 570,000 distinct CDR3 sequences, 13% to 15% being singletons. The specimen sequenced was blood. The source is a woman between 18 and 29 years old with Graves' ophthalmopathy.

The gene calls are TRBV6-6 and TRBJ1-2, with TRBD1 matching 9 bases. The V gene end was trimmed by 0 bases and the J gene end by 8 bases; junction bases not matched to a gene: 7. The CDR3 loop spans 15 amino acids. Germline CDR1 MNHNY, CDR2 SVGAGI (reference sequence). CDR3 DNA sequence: TGTGCCAGCAGTTACTCGGGACAGGGTCTGTTAGGCTACACCTTC. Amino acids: CASSYSGQGLLGYTF.

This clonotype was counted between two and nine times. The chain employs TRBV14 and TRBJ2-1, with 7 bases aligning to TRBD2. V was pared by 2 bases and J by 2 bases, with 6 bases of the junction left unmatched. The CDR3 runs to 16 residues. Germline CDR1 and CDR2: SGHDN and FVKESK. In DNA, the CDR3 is TGTGCCAGCAGCCAAATAGCGGGCGATGCCTACAATGAGCAGTTCTTC. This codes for CASSQIAGDAYNEQFF.

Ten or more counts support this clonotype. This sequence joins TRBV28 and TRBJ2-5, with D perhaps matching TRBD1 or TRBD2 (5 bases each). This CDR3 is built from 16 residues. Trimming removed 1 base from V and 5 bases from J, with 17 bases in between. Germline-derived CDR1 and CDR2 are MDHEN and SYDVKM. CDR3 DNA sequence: TGTGCCAGCAGTTTATTACGGGACCCAGAGGGGGAGACCCAGTACTTC. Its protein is CASSLLRDPEGETQYF. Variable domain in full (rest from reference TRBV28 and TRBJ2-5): DVKVTQSSRYLVKRTGEKVFLECVQDMDHENMFWYRQDPGLGLRLIYFSYDVKMKEKGDIPEGYSVSREKKERFSLILESASTNQTSMYLCASSLLRDPEGETQYFGPGTRLLVL.

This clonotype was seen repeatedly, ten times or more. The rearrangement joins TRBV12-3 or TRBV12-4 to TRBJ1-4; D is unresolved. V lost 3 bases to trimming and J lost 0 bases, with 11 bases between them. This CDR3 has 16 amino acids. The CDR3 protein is CASSFHFLATNEKLFF. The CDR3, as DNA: TGTGCCAGCAGTTTCCACTTCCTTGCAACTAATGAAAAACTGTTTTTT.

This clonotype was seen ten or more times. CDR3 bases: TGTGCCAGCAGTCTCTTCCGGGACGTCCATCGCTACACCTTC. Protein: CASSLFRDVHRYTF. V usage is TRBV28 and J usage is TRBJ1-2; the D gene is possibly TRBD1 (5 bases). Trimming took off 5 bases at V and 9 bases at J, with 19 bases between the two ends. Germline CDR1 MDHEN, CDR2 SYDVKM. This CDR3 region has 14 residues.

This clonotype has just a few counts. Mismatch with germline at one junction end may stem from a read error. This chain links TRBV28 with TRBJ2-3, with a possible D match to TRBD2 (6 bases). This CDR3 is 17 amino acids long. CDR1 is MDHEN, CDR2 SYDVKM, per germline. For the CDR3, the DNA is TGTGCCAGCAGCTCACCAATGGGCGGGACTCAATCAGATACGCGGTATTTT. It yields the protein CASSSPMGGTQSDTRYF.

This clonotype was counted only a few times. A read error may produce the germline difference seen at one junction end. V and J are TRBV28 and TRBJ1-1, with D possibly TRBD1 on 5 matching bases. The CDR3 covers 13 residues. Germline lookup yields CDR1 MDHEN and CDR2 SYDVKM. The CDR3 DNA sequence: TGTGCCCGCAGTTCTTCCGGGGGAACTGAAGCTTTCTTT. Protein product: CARSSSGGTEAFF. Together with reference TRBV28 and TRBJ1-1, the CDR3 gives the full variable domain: DVKVTQSSRYLVKRTGEKVFLECVQDMDHENMFWYRQDPGLGLRLIYFSYDVKMKEKGDIPEGYSVSREKKERFSLILESASTNQTSMYLCARSSSGGTEAFFGQGTRLTVV.

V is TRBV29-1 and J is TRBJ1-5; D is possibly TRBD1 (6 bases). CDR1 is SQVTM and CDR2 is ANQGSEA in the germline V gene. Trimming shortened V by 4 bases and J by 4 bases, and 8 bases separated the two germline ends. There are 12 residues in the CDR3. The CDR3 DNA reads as TGCAGCGTTGCGACAGGAAATCAGCCCCAGCATTTT. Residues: CSVATGNQPQHF.

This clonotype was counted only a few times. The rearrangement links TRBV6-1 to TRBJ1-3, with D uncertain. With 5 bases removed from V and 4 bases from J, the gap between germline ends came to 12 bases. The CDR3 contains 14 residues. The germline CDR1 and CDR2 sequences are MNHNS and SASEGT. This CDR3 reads CASSRFSTGNTIYF. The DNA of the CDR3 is TGTGCCAGCAGTCGATTCTCGACCGGAAACACCATATATTTT.

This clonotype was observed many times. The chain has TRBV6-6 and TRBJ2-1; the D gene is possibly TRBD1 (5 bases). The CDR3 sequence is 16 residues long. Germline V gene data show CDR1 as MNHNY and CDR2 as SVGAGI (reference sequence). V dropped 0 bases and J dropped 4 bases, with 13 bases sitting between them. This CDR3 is CASSYSQGRIYNEQFF. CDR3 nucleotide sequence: TGTGCCAGCAGTTACTCGCAGGGTCGAATTTACAATGAGCAGTTCTTC.

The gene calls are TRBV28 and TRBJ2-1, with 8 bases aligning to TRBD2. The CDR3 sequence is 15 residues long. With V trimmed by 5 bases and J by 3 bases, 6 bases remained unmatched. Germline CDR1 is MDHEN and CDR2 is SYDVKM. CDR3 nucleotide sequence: TGTGCCAGCAGTCGGACTAGCAGGCACTACAATGAGCAGTTCTTC. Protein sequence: CASSRTSRHYNEQFF.

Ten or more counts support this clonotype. This CDR3 is CASSSPPAYEQYF. The DNA for the CDR3 is TGTGCCAGCAGCTCCCCCCCAGCCTACGAGCAGTACTTC. The chain links TRBV7-9 to TRBJ2-7; D remains unclear. The CDR3 is made up of 13 amino acids. Looked up from germline, CDR1 is SEHNR and CDR2 is FQNEAQ (reference sequence). V was clipped by 4 bases and J by 2 bases, with 9 bases between them.

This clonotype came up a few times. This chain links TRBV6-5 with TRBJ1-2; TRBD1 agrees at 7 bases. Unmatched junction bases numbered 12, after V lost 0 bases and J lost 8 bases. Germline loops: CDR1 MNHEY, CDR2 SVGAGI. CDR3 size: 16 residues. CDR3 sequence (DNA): TGTGCCAGCAGTTACTCGATCAGGGGGGGAGTGGAGGGCTACACCTTC. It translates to CASSYSIRGGVEGYTF.

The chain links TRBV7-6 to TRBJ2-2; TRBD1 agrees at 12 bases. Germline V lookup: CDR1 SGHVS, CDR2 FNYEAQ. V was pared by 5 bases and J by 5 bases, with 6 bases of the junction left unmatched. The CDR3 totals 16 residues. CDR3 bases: TGTGCCAGCAGCCAGGGACAGGGGGCGTCTACCGGGGAGCTGTTTTTT. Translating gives CASSQGQGASTGELFF.

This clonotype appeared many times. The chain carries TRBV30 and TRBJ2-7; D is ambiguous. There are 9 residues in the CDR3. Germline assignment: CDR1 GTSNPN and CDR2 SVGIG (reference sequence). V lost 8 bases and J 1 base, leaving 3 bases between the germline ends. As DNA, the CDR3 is TGTGCCCAGTCCTACGAGCAGTACTTC. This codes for CAQSYEQYF.

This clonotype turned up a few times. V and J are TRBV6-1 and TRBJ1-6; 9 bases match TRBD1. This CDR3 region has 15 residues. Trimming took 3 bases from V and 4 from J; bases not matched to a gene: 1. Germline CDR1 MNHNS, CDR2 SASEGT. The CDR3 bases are TGTGCCAGCAGTGAGGACAGGGGATATAATTCACCCCTCCACTTT. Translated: CASSEDRGYNSPLHF.

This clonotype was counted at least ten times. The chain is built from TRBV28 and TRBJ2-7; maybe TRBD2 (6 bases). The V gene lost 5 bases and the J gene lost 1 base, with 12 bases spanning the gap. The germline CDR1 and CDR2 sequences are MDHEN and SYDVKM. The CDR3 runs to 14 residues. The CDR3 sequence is CASSSGEESYEQYF. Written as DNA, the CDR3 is TGTGCCAGCAGTAGTGGGGAGGAGTCCTACGAGCAGTACTTC.

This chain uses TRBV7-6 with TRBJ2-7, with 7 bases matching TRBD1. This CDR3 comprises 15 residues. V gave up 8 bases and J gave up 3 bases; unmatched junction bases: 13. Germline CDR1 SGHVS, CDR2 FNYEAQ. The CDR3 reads CASGPRTGVNYEQYF. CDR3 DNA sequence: TGTGCCAGCGGCCCTCGGACAGGAGTAAACTACGAGCAGTACTTC.

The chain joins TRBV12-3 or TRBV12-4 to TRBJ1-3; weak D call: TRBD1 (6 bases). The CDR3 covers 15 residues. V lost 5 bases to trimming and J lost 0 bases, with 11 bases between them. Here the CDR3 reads CASSPGQFSGNTIYF. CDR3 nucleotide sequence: TGTGCCAGCAGTCCTGGACAGTTCTCTGGAAACACCATATATTTT.

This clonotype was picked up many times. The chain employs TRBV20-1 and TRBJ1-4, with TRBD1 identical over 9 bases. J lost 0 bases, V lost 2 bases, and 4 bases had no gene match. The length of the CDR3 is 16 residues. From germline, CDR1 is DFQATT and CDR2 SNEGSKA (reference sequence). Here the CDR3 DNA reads TGCAGTGCTAGAAGGACAGGGGCTACAACTAATGAAAAACTGTTTTTT. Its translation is CSARRTGATTNEKLFF.

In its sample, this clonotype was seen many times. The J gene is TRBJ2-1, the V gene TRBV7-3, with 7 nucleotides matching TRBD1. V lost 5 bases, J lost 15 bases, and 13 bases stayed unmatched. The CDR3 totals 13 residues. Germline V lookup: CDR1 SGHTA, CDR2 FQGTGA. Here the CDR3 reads CASSQHPTGSPFF. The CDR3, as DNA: TGTGCCAGCAGCCAACACCCGACAGGGAGTCCGTTCTTC.

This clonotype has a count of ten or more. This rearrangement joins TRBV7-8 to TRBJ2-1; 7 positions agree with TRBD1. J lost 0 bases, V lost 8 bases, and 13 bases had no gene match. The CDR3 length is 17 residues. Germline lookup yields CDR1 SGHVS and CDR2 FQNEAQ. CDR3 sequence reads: CASVGHRGSVSYNEQFF. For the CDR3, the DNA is TGTGCCAGCGTCGGCCACAGGGGTTCAGTCTCCTACAATGAGCAGTTCTTC.

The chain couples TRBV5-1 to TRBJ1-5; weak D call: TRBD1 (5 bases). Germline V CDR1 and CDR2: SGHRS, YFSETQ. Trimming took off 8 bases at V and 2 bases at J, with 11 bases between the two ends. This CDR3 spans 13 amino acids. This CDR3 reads CASPIGGNQPQHF. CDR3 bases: TGCGCCAGTCCCATAGGGGGCAATCAGCCCCAGCATTTT.

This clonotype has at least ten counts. CDR3 bases: TGCAGTGCTAGGGGACTAGCGGAACCACAAGAGACCCAGTACTTC. This gives the protein CSARGLAEPQETQYF. The chain recombines TRBV20-1 with TRBJ2-5, with TRBD2 matching over 11 bases. Germline V gene sequence: CDR1 DFQATT, CDR2 SNEGSKA (reference sequence). The CDR3 consists of 15 residues. V lost 3 bases, J lost 2 bases, and 5 bases stayed unmatched.

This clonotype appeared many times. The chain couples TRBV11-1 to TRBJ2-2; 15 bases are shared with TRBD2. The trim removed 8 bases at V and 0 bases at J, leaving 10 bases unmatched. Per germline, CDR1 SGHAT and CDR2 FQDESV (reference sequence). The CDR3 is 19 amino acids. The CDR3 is CASRGWTSGRAANTGELFF. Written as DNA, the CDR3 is TGTGCCAGCCGAGGGTGGACTAGCGGGAGGGCCGCGAACACCGGGGAGCTGTTTTTT.

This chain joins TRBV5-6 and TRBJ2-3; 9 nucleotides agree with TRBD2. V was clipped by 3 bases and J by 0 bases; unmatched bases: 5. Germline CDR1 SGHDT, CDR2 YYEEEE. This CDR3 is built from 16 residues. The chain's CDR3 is CASSSAGLASTDTQYF. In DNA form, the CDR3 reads TGTGCCAGCAGCTCTGCGGGACTAGCAAGCACAGATACGCAGTATTTT.

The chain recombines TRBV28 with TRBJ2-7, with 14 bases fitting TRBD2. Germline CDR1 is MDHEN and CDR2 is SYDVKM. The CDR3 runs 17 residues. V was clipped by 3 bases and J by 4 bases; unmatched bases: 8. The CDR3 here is CASSFPGTSGREYEQYF. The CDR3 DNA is TGTGCCAGCAGTTTCCCGGGGACTAGCGGGAGAGAGTACGAGCAGTACTTC. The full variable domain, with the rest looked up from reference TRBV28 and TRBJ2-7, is DVKVTQSSRYLVKRTGEKVFLECVQDMDHENMFWYRQDPGLGLRLIYFSYDVKMKEKGDIPEGYSVSREKKERFSLILESASTNQTSMYLCASSFPGTSGREYEQYFGPGTRLTVT.

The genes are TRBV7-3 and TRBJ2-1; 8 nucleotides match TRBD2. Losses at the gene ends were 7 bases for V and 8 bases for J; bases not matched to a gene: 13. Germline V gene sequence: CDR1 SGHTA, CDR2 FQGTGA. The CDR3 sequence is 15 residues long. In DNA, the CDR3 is TGTGCCAGCACCCAGGGCGGGGGGTCAGCAGATGAGCAGTTCTTC. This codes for CASTQGGGSADEQFF.

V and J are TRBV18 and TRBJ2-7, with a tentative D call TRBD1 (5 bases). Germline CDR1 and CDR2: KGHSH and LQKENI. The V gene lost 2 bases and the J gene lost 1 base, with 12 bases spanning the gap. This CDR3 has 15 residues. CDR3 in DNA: TGTGCCAGCTCACCATATTCGGCAGGGTCCTACGAGCAGTACTTC. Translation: CASSPYSAGSYEQYF.

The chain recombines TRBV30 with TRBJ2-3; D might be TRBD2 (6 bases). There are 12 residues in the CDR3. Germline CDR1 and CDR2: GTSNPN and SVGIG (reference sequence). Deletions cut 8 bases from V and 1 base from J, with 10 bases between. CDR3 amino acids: CALTGGTDTQYF. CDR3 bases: TGTGCCCTAACGGGGGGCACAGATACGCAGTATTTT. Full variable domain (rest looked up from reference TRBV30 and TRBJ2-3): SQTIHQWPATLVQPVGSPLSLECTVEGTSNPNLYWYRQAAGRGLQLLFYSVGIGQISSEVPQNLSASRPQDRQFILSSKKLLLSDSGFYLCALTGGTDTQYFGPGTRLTVL.

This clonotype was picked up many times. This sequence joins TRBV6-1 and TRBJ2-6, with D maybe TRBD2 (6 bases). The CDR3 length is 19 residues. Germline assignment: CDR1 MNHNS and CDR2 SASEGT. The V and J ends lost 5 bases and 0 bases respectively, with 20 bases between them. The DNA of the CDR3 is TGTGCCAGCAGTTTCGCGGGACCCATGACTTCCTCTGGGGCCAACGTCCTGACTTTC. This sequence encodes CASSFAGPMTSSGANVLTF.

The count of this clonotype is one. The CDR3 DNA reads TGTGCCTGGAGTCCAAAGACAGGGGAAAGTCAGCCCCAGCATTTT. Amino acids: CAWSPKTGESQPQHF. The V gene is TRBV30, the J gene TRBJ1-5, with 8 bases that match TRBD1. This CDR3 comprises 15 residues. V was pared by 2 bases and J by 6 bases, with 9 bases of the junction left unmatched. Looked up from germline, CDR1 is GTSNPN and CDR2 is SVGIG (reference sequence).